This entry describes one T cell receptor (beta chain). The same CDR3 arises from other DNA sequences in this sample as well. The data originate from a study of blood T cell repertoires in COVID-19. CDR1 and CDR2 from the germline V gene are SGDLS and YYNGEE. This CDR3 contains 14 residues. V dropped 4 bases and J dropped 4; count of bases not matched to a gene: 3. Measured with immunoSEQ multiplex PCR; TCRdb has only the in-frame clones, and not every one. There are 250,000 to 300,000 clones in the sample; over 85% occur only once, and under 2.5% lies in the top ten. Material for sequencing was PBMCs or T cells enriched from blood (not recorded which). The chain combines TRBV9 with TRBJ2-7, with 12 bases aligning to TRBD2. The receptor was isolated from a woman aged 55 to 70 who had recovered from COVID-19. CDR3 nucleotides: TGTGCCAGCAGCCCAGGACTAGCGGGATACGAGCAGTACTTC. This sequence encodes CASSPGLAGYEQYF. Using reference TRBV9 and TRBJ2-7 for the parts outside the CDR3, the full variable domain is DSGVTQTPKHLITATGQRVTLRCSPRSGDLSVYWYQQSLDQGLQFLIQYYNGEERAKGNILERFSAQQFPDLHSELNLSSLELGDSALYFCASSPGLAGYEQYFGPGTRLTVT.